This T cell receptor (beta chain) originates from a study of CD8+ T cells in alopecia areata (dated by TCRdb to between 2017 and 2018). With regard to the full study: The treated patients took part in an open-label pilot trial in which moderate-to-severe alopecia areata was treated with oral tofacitinib at 5 to 10 mg twice daily. Tofacitinib was given for 6 to 18 months, followed by 6 months of follow-up off drug to assess delayed response and recurrence. For the treated patients, the SALT score, which quantifies what percentage of scalp surface area is affected, served as the measure of disease severity. In both human patients and the C3H/HeJ mouse model, the study applied high-throughput TCRbeta sequencing to look at T cell clonal expansion in alopecia areata. Human TCRbeta sequencing covered scalp tissue and sorted CD4+ and CD8+ peripheral blood T cells from patchy and totalis/universalis alopecia areata patients and healthy controls. Patients on tofacitinib were biopsied at baseline and after 4 and 24 weeks of treatment, and several of the patients also had a later scalp biopsy. Scalp clonality was compared across normal scalp (n=4), patchy alopecia areata scalp (n=8), and alopecia totalis/universalis scalp (n=8). RNA was obtained with the PAXgene miRNA kit for fixed scalp, the miRNeasy kit for PBMCs, and the RNeasy kit for mouse skin. TCRbeta CDR3 regions were amplified by immunoSEQ multiplex PCR with 35 Vbeta forward and 13 Jbeta reverse primers. Summary of the overall study and its limitations: Compared with normal scalp, lesional scalp had higher clonality and more expanded CD8+ clones, particularly in alopecia totalis/universalis, a pattern that suggests antigenic drive. With tofacitinib, both scalp clonality and the number of expanded CD8+ clones among the top 100 scalp clones went down significantly. Shared TCR sequences between patients were less evident than in mice, which may be partly attributable to HLA diversity in the patient population. Many expanded lesional clones persisted in scalp and blood during tofacitinib treatment, which may partly explain relapse after stopping treatment. Unlike mouse skin, where gammadelta T cells dominate, normal human skin contains resident alphabeta T cells that get sequenced too, which complicates analysis of the scalp TCR repertoire. Because the treated cohort was small and had just a single nonresponder, larger studies are needed to establish links between baseline CD8+ expansion and response.

In the case of this clone: The antigen this receptor binds is unknown. Nothing much larger sits one base from this clone, and base qualities are not available.

Library generation was performed with the immunoSEQ multiplex PCR assay. For TCR sequencing, RNA was extracted from every sample and reverse transcribed into cDNA to serve as template. SuperScript III was used to make first-strand cDNA, primed with a 2:1 mix of oligo-dT and random hexamers. A synthetic immune receptor repertoire was used to assess amplification bias, and residual bias was removed computationally. The study's own analysis went as follows. After raw reads were preprocessed to remove errors, the CDR3 was defined following IMGT conventions as running from the conserved cysteine to phenylalanine. Clonality was calculated as 1 minus Shannon entropy normalized by log2 of the number of productive unique TCRs. Whether each scalp clone was CD4 or CD8 was inferred by checking scalp TCRbeta sequences against the CD4 and CD8 repertoires from sorted blood. TCRdb obtained this table from immuneACCESS and retained in-frame rearrangements with V and J assigned. These tables miss some clones; where compared with another copy, unresolved V genes account for less than half of the shortfall, and the remainder is unexplained. That table furnishes V, J and clone size, whereas the DNA furnished D and trimming. In all, the sample holds over 150,000 clones, and about 55% of those were seen once. Of the sample, approximately 11% falls within the top ten clones.

There are 15 amino acids in the CDR3, from cysteine to phenylalanine inclusive. Of all the DNA, just the CDR3 is kept, 45 bases in frame from base 1. CDR1 and CDR2, per the germline V gene, are SGHTA and FQGNSA. V is pared back by 1 base and J by 3 bases, with 9 bases lying between the germline termini. In the paper's terms, the time point label means: around 22 weeks on oral tofacitinib. What the treatment or condition label conveys for this sample: oral pan-JAK inhibitor, 5-10 mg twice daily. Lesional scalp punch biopsies and peripheral blood were collected from alopecia areata patients. PBMCs were isolated by density centrifugation and stained for CD3, CD4 and CD8, and CD4+ and CD8+ T cells were sorted on a FACSAria.

Material: CD8+ T cells sorted from blood, obtained at week 24, from a patient treated with tofacitinib. The chain links TRBV7-2 with TRBJ1-4; the D gene is not confidently resolved. The TCR sequence derives from a human donor with alopecia areata. The CDR3: CASSLVDSSNEKLFF. In nucleotide form, the sequence is TGTGCCAGCAGCTTAGTGGATAGCTCTAATGAAAAACTGTTTTTT. With all but the CDR3 taken from the reference TRBV7-2 and TRBJ1-4 genes, the full variable domain is: GAGVSQSPSNKVTEKGKDVELRCDPISGHTALYWYRQSLGQGLEFLIYFQGNSAPDKSGLPSDRFSAERTGGSVSTLTIQRTQQEDSAVYLCASSLVDSSNEKLFFGSGTQLSVL.